The source of this T cell receptor beta chain is a study of cytomegalovirus exposure and HLA in healthy donors. Assay used: immunoSEQ multiplex PCR; TCRdb lists only in-frame clones, some missing. The data contain 330,000 or so clones, roughly 90% of them seen just once; the ten biggest clones take up over 0.8%. On this clone: The antigen is undetermined.

CDR1 and CDR2 from the germline V gene are MNHEY and SVGAGI. The CDR3 totals 11 residues. The V end was cut by 4 bases, the J end by 8 bases, with 6 bases between. Study results and caveats: Cytomegalovirus status was reportedly diagnosed by the classifier with high sensitivity and specificity. In vitro work confirmed that a few CMV-associated chains recognize CMV antigens.

The V gene is TRBV6-5, the J gene TRBJ1-3, with D unclear. This receptor was identified in a woman between 18 and 29 years old in good health and CMV-seronegative. The specimen was PBMCs. The CDR3, as DNA: TGTGCCAGCAGTTCGGTAGACACCATATATTTT. It specifies CASSSVDTIYF.